The 21 T cell receptor beta chains given below trace back to one sample, sequenced in a study of identical twins. TCRdb ran MiXCR on the 5' RACE reads and lists one entry per CDR3 protein. The sample has about 890,000 distinct CDR3 sequences, approximately 13% seen once. The same sample was also studied in work on yellow fever vaccine responses in identical twins.

The sequenced sample consisted of PBMCs. These TCRs come from a woman between 18 and 30 years old in good health.

The chain is built from TRBV20-1 and TRBJ1-6; D remains unclear. Germline V gene data show CDR1 as DFQATT and CDR2 as SNEGSKA (reference sequence). The CDR3 sequence is 13 residues long. The V end was cut by 3 bases, the J end by 7 bases, with 10 bases between. The CDR3: CSARDSANSPLHF. DNA for the CDR3: TGCAGTGCTAGGGACTCGGCGAATTCACCCCTCCACTTT.

As regards this clonotype: A junction boundary mismatches the germline segment, possibly from a read error. The chain carries TRBV5-1 and TRBJ2-7; D gene ambiguous. CDR3 length: 13 amino acids. In germline, CDR1 is SGHRS, CDR2 YFSETQ. The DNA of the CDR3 is TGCGCCAGCAGCCTCCTCGTTGCCTACGAGGAGTACTTC. It translates to CASSLLVAYEEYF.

This chain connects TRBV20-1 to TRBJ2-7; the match to TRBD1 covers 12 bases. The V segment lost 5 bases and the J segment 5 bases; nucleotides outside the gene matches: 7. The CDR3 extends over 14 amino acids. CDR1 and CDR2 from the germline V gene are DFQATT and SNEGSKA (reference sequence). CDR3 in amino acids: CSAHSGTGGDEQYF. The CDR3 DNA reads TGCAGTGCTCACTCCGGGACAGGGGGCGACGAGCAGTACTTC.

Many counts were recorded for this clonotype. The chain combines TRBV3-1 with TRBJ1-1, with a tentative D call TRBD1 (5 bases). Deletions cut 1 base from V and 6 bases from J, with 12 bases between. Per the germline V gene, CDR1 is LGHDT and CDR2 is YNNKEL (reference sequence). CDR3 size: 14 residues. The CDR3 loop is CASSQGLGVAEAFF. The CDR3 region has the DNA TGTGCCAGCAGCCAAGGATTAGGGGTGGCTGAAGCTTTCTTT.

This clonotype has only a few counts. V is TRBV11-2 and J is TRBJ2-3; 15 positions match TRBD2. The V gene end was trimmed by 2 bases and the J gene end by 0 bases; junction bases not matched to a gene: 12. This CDR3 contains 21 residues. Germline V gene data show CDR1 as SGHAT and CDR2 as FQNNGV. DNA of the CDR3: TGTGCCAGCAGCTTACTTTTTGGGACTAGCGGGGGGCCGAATAGCACAGATACGCAGTATTTT. Amino acids: CASSLLFGTSGGPNSTDTQYF.

This clonotype appeared a few times. CDR3 nucleotide sequence: TGTGCCAGCAGCTTAGCTGGGAGGGACAGACAAAATCAGCCCCAGCATTTT. Amino acids: CASSLAGRDRQNQPQHF. The gene calls are TRBV7-9 and TRBJ1-5; TRBD1 agrees at 7 bases. J was trimmed by 4 bases and V by 0 bases; bases with no gene match: 9. The germline V gene has CDR1 SEHNR and CDR2 FQNEAQ (reference sequence). The CDR3 loop spans 17 amino acids.

This clonotype showed up just a few times. This rearrangement joins TRBV7-8 to TRBJ2-1, with D possibly TRBD2 on 5 matching bases. Germline V CDR1 and CDR2: SGHVS, FQNEAQ. The germline V and J ends were trimmed by 3 bases and 2 bases, with 11 bases remaining between them. The CDR3 contains 15 residues. The CDR3 nucleotides are TGTGCCAGCAGCTTCGTCCAGCGGCCCTACAATGAGCAGTTCTTC. Protein sequence: CASSFVQRPYNEQFF.

This rearrangement joins TRBV6-5 to TRBJ2-3; possible D gene TRBD2, 5 bases. The V and J ends lost 2 bases and 5 bases respectively, with 11 bases between them. From germline, CDR1 is MNHEY and CDR2 SVGAGI. This CDR3 is built from 14 residues. DNA for the CDR3: TGTGCCAGCAGTTACGCGATAGCGTTAGATACGCAGTATTTT. This codes for CASSYAIALDTQYF.

CDR3: CSATLAGGDQETQYF. DNA of the CDR3: TGCAGTGCTACACTAGCGGGGGGGGACCAAGAGACCCAGTACTTC. The rearrangement joins TRBV20-1 to TRBJ2-5, with TRBD2 matching 13 bases. The CDR3 spans 15 residues. The V segment lost 4 bases and the J segment 0 bases; nucleotides outside the gene matches: 2. The germline V gene encodes CDR1 DFQATT and CDR2 SNEGSKA (reference sequence).

The rearrangement links TRBV25-1 to TRBJ2-3; 15 bases map to TRBD2. The CDR3 is 15 amino acids. Germline CDR1 and CDR2: MGHDK and SYGVNS. V lost 10 bases and J lost 4; bases outside the gene matches: 6. CDR3 sequence: CAMPGLAGGPDTQYF. The CDR3 DNA reads as TGTGCCATGCCGGGACTAGCGGGGGGCCCAGATACGCAGTATTTT.

This clonotype was seen a handful of times. The chain employs TRBV13 and TRBJ2-1, with 7 bases matching TRBD2. Germline V gene sequence: CDR1 PRHDT, CDR2 FYEKMQ (reference sequence). The CDR3 has 15 residues. The V and J ends lost 5 bases and 1 base, in that order; junction bases with no gene match: 5. The CDR3 is CASSPTLASYNEQFF. CDR3 nucleotides: TGTGCCAGCAGCCCTACACTAGCGTCCTACAATGAGCAGTTCTTC.

This clonotype turned up a few times. The chain carries TRBV5-6 and TRBJ2-7; no clear D gene. The V and J ends lost 1 base and 7 bases respectively, with 6 bases between them. Germline-derived CDR1 and CDR2 are SGHDT and YYEEEE. The CDR3 is made up of 11 amino acids. CDR3 nucleotide sequence: TGTGCCAGCAGCTTGTCGATTGAGCAGTACTTC. Amino acids: CASSLSIEQYF.

This clonotype was observed a handful of times. The chain carries TRBV4-1 and TRBJ2-6; 8 nucleotides align to TRBD1. This CDR3 spans 18 amino acids. Germline assignment: CDR1 MGHRA and CDR2 YSYEKL. The J segment lost 0 bases and the V segment lost 0 bases, leaving 4 bases of the junction unmatched. CDR3 sequence: CASSQEDRVDSGANVLTF. In DNA form, the CDR3 reads TGCGCCAGCAGCCAAGAGGACAGGGTCGACTCTGGGGCCAACGTCCTGACTTTC.

In this sample, this clonotype turned up a few times. The chain combines TRBV29-1 with TRBJ2-1; 8 positions match TRBD2. This CDR3 is 16 amino acids long. With V trimmed by 1 base and J by 3 bases, 8 bases remained unmatched. Per the germline V gene, CDR1 is SQVTM and CDR2 is ANQGSEA. This CDR3 reads CSVEGSSGASYNEQFF. As DNA, the CDR3 is TGCAGCGTTGAAGGGAGTAGCGGGGCGAGCTACAATGAGCAGTTCTTC.

In its sample, this clonotype was seen many times. The chain recombines TRBV4-1 with TRBJ2-1, with TRBD1 as a possible D gene (5 bases). V gave up 0 bases and J gave up 8 bases, with 14 bases separating them. CDR1 is MGHRA and CDR2 is YSYEKL in the germline V gene. This CDR3 contains 15 residues. In DNA form, the CDR3 reads TGCGCCAGCAGCCAAGAGGCCCAGGGTATTGATGAGCAGTTCTTC. Encoded protein: CASSQEAQGIDEQFF.

The chain joins TRBV11-1 to TRBJ2-3, with 7 bases that match TRBD1. This CDR3 comprises 18 residues. Germline V gene lookup returns CDR1 SGHAT and CDR2 FQDESV (reference sequence). J lost 6 bases, V lost 2 bases, and 17 bases had no gene match. The CDR3 loop reads CASSLFRGHRGSLDTQYF. The CDR3 DNA reads TGTGCCAGCAGCTTATTTAGAGGTCACAGGGGAAGTTTGGATACGCAGTATTTT. Complete variable domain (other parts from reference TRBV11-1 and TRBJ2-3): EAEVAQSPRYKITEKSQAVAFWCDPISGHATLYWYRQILGQGPELLVQFQDESVVDDSQLPKDRFSAERLKGVDSTLKIQPAELGDSAMYLCASSLFRGHRGSLDTQYFGPGTRLTVL.

The J gene is TRBJ2-3, the V gene TRBV4-1; unclear D gene. The ends were cut back, 4 bases at V and 6 bases at J, with 14 bases in the middle. Germline assignment: CDR1 MGHRA and CDR2 YSYEKL. The CDR3 consists of 14 residues. CDR3 sequence: CASSPTRAPDTQYF. For the CDR3, the DNA is TGCGCCAGCAGCCCCACAAGAGCCCCCGATACGCAGTATTTT.

This clonotype occurred a few times. The V and J genes are TRBV20-1 and TRBJ2-3; 11 bases match TRBD2. The CDR3 covers 17 residues. Losses at the gene ends were 0 bases for V and 4 bases for J; bases not matched to a gene: 9. Germline loops: CDR1 DFQATT, CDR2 SNEGSKA (reference sequence). CDR3 DNA: TGCAGTGCTAGAGATGGGGCTAGCGGGGGGTCTTCAGATACGCAGTATTTT. It translates to CSARDGASGGSSDTQYF.

The rearrangement links TRBV2 to TRBJ2-3, with 11 bases identical to TRBD2. Looked up from germline, CDR1 is SNHLY and CDR2 is FYNNEI. The length of the CDR3 is 14 residues. Unmatched junction bases numbered 5, after V lost 9 bases and J lost 3 bases. Here the CDR3 DNA reads TGTGCCAGAGGTAGCGGGGGGGAGACAGATACGCAGTATTTT. Residues: CARGSGGETDTQYF.

J is TRBJ1-4 and V is TRBV4-1; D is ambiguous. Germline values: CDR1 MGHRA, CDR2 YSYEKL. This CDR3 contains 16 residues. Trimming took 1 base from V and 0 from J, leaving 9 bases between them. CDR3 bases: TGCGCCAGCAGCCAAGCGGGGATCCCAACTAATGAAAAACTGTTTTTT. Translated, it gives CASSQAGIPTNEKLFF.

This chain's CDR3 is CASNLAGYTDTQYF. The CDR3 DNA reads as TGTGCCAGCAATCTAGCGGGATACACAGATACGCAGTATTTT. This chain links TRBV12-3 or TRBV12-4 with TRBJ2-3, with 9 bases lining up with TRBD2. V lost 7 bases and J lost 2; bases outside the gene matches: 4. This CDR3 has 14 residues.